This T cell receptor (beta chain) was found in a study of radiation and T cells in renal cell carcinoma. Findings and caveats of the study: Pretreatment tumor biopsies were lacking, so baseline clonotypes are unknown. In blood, top tumor clones expanded by 2 weeks, shrinking by 4.

This CDR3 contains 15 residues. V lost 4 bases to trimming and J lost 2 bases, with 16 bases between them. Germline V gene lookup returns CDR1 SGHRS and CDR2 YFSETQ. Note on this clone: Its antigen is currently unknown.

The protocol was immunoSEQ multiplex PCR, while the TCRdb copy is restricted to in-frame clones and leaves out a portion. Of roughly 120,000 clones in the sample, roughly four fifths were seen once. Time point specified: baseline pretreatment blood. This sample's treatment: 15 Gy SBRT to primary tumor, nephrectomy 4 weeks later. The tumor was a clear cell renal cell carcinoma. Sequences were derived from blood, sampled from a patient whose treatment included radiotherapy and nephrectomy. This TCR was sampled from a woman between 55 and 75 years old with renal cell carcinoma. The gene calls are TRBV5-1 and TRBJ2-7; D is possibly TRBD1 or TRBD2 (5 bases each). CDR3 DNA: TGCGCCAGCAGCCCGGGACGGAGTATGACCTACGAGCAGTACTTC. Translating gives CASSPGRSMTYEQYF.